The rows below give T cell receptor delta chains drawn from one sample of a study of gamma-delta T cells after stem cell transplantation. TCRdb called clones anew from the RT-PCR reads with CATT. The profile shows roughly 1,600 delta-chain clones, 1.5% to 2% of them singletons. Material: gamma-delta T cells. The receptors come from a human donor. It is not recorded whose cells these are; they may come from a transplant donor. CDR3s leave out the opening cysteine and the closing phenylalanine or tryptophan. The order of the fields is V gene, J gene, CDR3 length, CDR3 protein.

v_call: TRDV2; j_call: TRDJ1; cdr3_length: 16; cdr3_aa: ACEVLGDLRVGTDKLI
v_call: TRDV2; j_call: TRDJ1; cdr3_length: 12; cdr3_aa: ACEELGDTGKLI
v_call: TRDV2; j_call: TRDJ1; cdr3_length: 15; cdr3_aa: ACDTLGIRGDTDKLI
v_call: TRDV2; j_call: TRDJ1; cdr3_length: 17; cdr3_aa: ACDALGGRADLYTDKLI
v_call: TRDV3; j_call: TRDJ1; cdr3_length: 19; cdr3_aa: ASTPSEVLGDTRIPTDKLI
v_call: TRDV1; j_call: TRDJ1; cdr3_length: 21; cdr3_aa: ALGERTLYERKLGDTTSPGLI
v_call: TRDV2; j_call: TRDJ1; cdr3_length: 17; cdr3_aa: ACDTLLGDTRIPTDKLI
v_call: TRDV2; j_call: TRDJ3; cdr3_length: 17; cdr3_aa: ACDPLLGDPSWDTRQMF
v_call: TRDV2; j_call: TRDJ1; cdr3_length: 18; cdr3_aa: APPKLDGWGIRVCTDKLI
v_call: TRDV1; j_call: TRDJ1; cdr3_length: 19; cdr3_aa: ALGELPPFSWGIRIADKLI
v_call: TRDV1; j_call: TRDJ1; cdr3_length: 20; cdr3_aa: ALGVHPSYSTGGSQLGYKLI
v_call: TRDV2; j_call: TRDJ1; cdr3_length: 15; cdr3_aa: ACDTLDGGGSADKLI
v_call: TRDV1; j_call: TRDJ1; cdr3_length: 19; cdr3_aa: ALGVHPSYSTGGVYTDKLI
v_call: TRDV2; j_call: TRDJ1; cdr3_length: 12; cdr3_aa: ACDVLGDTGRFI
v_call: TRDV1; j_call: TRDJ1; cdr3_length: 18; cdr3_aa: ALGEQWEDLGDAHTDKLI
v_call: TRDV2; j_call: TRDJ1; cdr3_length: 14; cdr3_aa: ACDALLGNGADKLI
v_call: TRDV2; j_call: TRDJ1; cdr3_length: 16; cdr3_aa: ACDTVVRGGYDTDKLI
v_call: TRDV3; j_call: TRDJ1; cdr3_length: 21; cdr3_aa: AFKSLPIEGNWGINWCTDKLI
v_call: TRDV2; j_call: TRDJ1; cdr3_length: 16; cdr3_aa: ACEELGDTRFNSDKLI
v_call: TRDV1; j_call: TRDJ1; cdr3_length: 16; cdr3_aa: ALGGFTGGYAYTDKLI
v_call: TRDV2; j_call: TRDJ1; cdr3_length: 15; cdr3_aa: ACDPMSGQPGTDKLI
v_call: TRDV1; j_call: TRDJ2; cdr3_length: 22; cdr3_aa: ALGEPLVPILGPRPRALTAQLF
v_call: TRDV1; j_call: TRDJ1; cdr3_length: 16; cdr3_aa: ALGTPFLILGDTGRFI
v_call: TRDV2; j_call: TRDJ1; cdr3_length: 17; cdr3_aa: ACDILGDTSNPYTDKLI
v_call: TRDV2; j_call: TRDJ3; cdr3_length: 17; cdr3_aa: ACDTAGDKRSWDTRQMF
v_call: TRDV1; j_call: TRDJ2; cdr3_length: 19; cdr3_aa: ALGEPFLPTSVGERTAQLF
v_call: TRDV2; j_call: TRDJ1; cdr3_length: 14; cdr3_aa: ACDKGDTPYTDKLI
v_call: TRAV29/DV5; j_call: TRDJ1; cdr3_length: 15; cdr3_aa: AASVIPTGDFTDKLI
v_call: TRDV2; j_call: TRDJ1; cdr3_length: 13; cdr3_aa: ACDTLLGDTDKLI
v_call: TRDV1; j_call: TRDJ1; cdr3_length: 23; cdr3_aa: ALGGSPATPHQFPWGFSYTDKLI